This T cell receptor (beta chain) was identified during a study of control samples from healthy donors and cancer patients. Some clones are missing from TCRdb's copy, which holds only in-frame ones; the method was immunoSEQ multiplex PCR. The sample shows about 100,000 clones, roughly 87% of them seen only once. The clonotype was recovered from a woman aged 50 to 60 in good health. Sequenced: blood.

In nucleotides, the CDR3 is TGCAGCCCTGGGGGACTAGCGGGACGTGAGCAGTTCTTC. It encodes CSPGGLAGREQFF. The chain joins TRBV29-1 to TRBJ2-1, with 13 positions matching TRBD2. CDR1 is SQVTM and CDR2 is ANQGSEA in the germline V gene. The CDR3 consists of 13 residues. The V and J ends lost 8 bases and 9 bases, in that order; junction bases with no gene match: 7.